This T cell receptor (beta chain) was profiled in a study of siplizumab effects on memory and regulatory T cells. General study points: Suppressive function of proliferating Tregs from siplizumab cultures was not confirmed. Controls had approximately 27% Treg-derived mappable alloreactive CD4+ clones on average, versus around 62% with siplizumab. A minor share of alloreactive clones matched unstimulated subsets. Greater diversity than memory cells seemed evident in naive T cells, which also appeared to be major alloresponse contributors.

About this clone itself: Its target is not known.

Germline CDR1 reads KGHSH; CDR2 reads LQKENI. The CDR3 sequence is 16 residues long. The trim removed 2 bases at V and 4 bases at J, leaving 4 bases unmatched. Measured with immunoSEQ multiplex PCR; TCRdb has only the in-frame clones, and not every one. This sample carries around 110,000 clones, around 94% of them seen once, and the ten largest clones take under 2%. Sequencing was done on a sample of non-Treg CD4+ T cells sorted from blood. The rearrangement links TRBV18 to TRBJ2-3, with 12 bases fitting TRBD1. This TCR derives from a human donor in good health. The CDR3 nucleotides read TGTGCCAGCTCACCAGCCGGGACAGGGGGCTCAGATACGCAGTATTTT. Amino acids: CASSPAGTGGSDTQYF.